One sample yielded the 27 T cell receptor beta chains listed below, sequenced in a study of T cells in narcolepsy. Sequencing was performed with immunoSEQ multiplex PCR; in TCRdb, only in-frame clones are kept and a portion is missing. The profile shows around 18,000 clones, 70% to 90% of them singletons. The material sequenced was memory (CD45RA-) CD4+ T cells from blood. The source is a human donor in good health.

The chain combines TRBV7-9 with TRBJ1-1; TRBD1 matches 9 bases. CDR1 is SEHNR and CDR2 is FQNEAQ in the germline V gene (reference sequence). CDR3 length: 13 amino acids. V trimming: 5 bases; J trimming: 7 bases; junction bases outside the gene matches: 5. Here the CDR3 reads CASSPNRGREAFF. CDR3 nucleotides: TGTGCCAGCAGCCCAAACAGGGGGCGTGAAGCTTTCTTT.

The V and J genes are TRBV6-1 and TRBJ1-1; D uncertain. CDR3 length: 13 amino acids. Germline values: CDR1 MNHNS, CDR2 SASEGT. V lost 6 bases, J lost 8 bases, and 16 bases lay in between. In nucleotides, the CDR3 is TGTGCCAGCAGGAGTAATTGGGCGGACGAAGCTTTCTTT. This sequence encodes CASRSNWADEAFF.

The genes are TRBV6-5 and TRBJ1-3; D gene unclear. V lost 6 bases, J lost 2 bases, and 14 bases lay in between. The V gene's germline CDR1 is MNHEY and CDR2 SVGAGI. CDR3 length: 15 amino acids. CDR3: CASRPPGWAGNTIYF. The CDR3 region has the DNA TGTGCCAGCAGGCCCCCGGGGTGGGCTGGAAACACCATATATTTT.

The chain links TRBV4-3 to TRBJ2-3, with 8 bases lining up with TRBD2. Per the germline V gene, CDR1 is LGHNA and CDR2 is YSLEER. The CDR3 is 16 amino acids. The trim removed 4 bases at V and 1 base at J, leaving 7 bases unmatched. In nucleotides, the CDR3 is TGCGCCAGCAGCCCGAGGGGTAGCGGGGGCACAGATACGCAGTATTTT. Translated: CASSPRGSGGTDTQYF.

This clone has only a few counts. This chain joins TRBV5-1 and TRBJ2-2; TRBD2 matches at 11 bases. V lost 3 bases to trimming and J lost 6 bases; unmatched junction nucleotides: 7. Germline V CDR1 and CDR2: SGHRS, YFSETQ. The CDR3 spans 16 residues. In DNA, the CDR3 is TGCGCCAGCAGCTCGACGACTAGCGGGGCCTCCGGGGAGCTGTTTTTT. This sequence encodes CASSSTTSGASGELFF.

The rearrangement joins TRBV5-1 to TRBJ2-7; D could derive from TRBD1 or TRBD2 (5 bases each). V was shortened by 4 bases and J by 7 bases, with 21 bases between the two germline ends. This CDR3 has 15 residues. The germline CDR1 and CDR2 sequences are SGHRS and YFSETQ. The CDR3 loop reads CASSTQGRERGEQYF. In DNA form, the CDR3 reads TGCGCCAGCAGCACTCAGGGTAGGGAAAGAGGGGAGCAGTACTTC.

The V gene is TRBV4-3, the J gene TRBJ2-1, with 9 bases that match TRBD2. This CDR3 spans 13 amino acids. Germline CDR1 reads LGHNA; CDR2 reads YSLEER. The V and J ends lost 3 bases and 15 bases, in that order; junction bases with no gene match: 9. The chain's CDR3 is CASSQTLAGDMFF. In DNA, the CDR3 is TGCGCCAGCAGCCAGACTTTAGCGGGAGACATGTTCTTC.

In its sample, this clone was seen once. The J gene is TRBJ1-6, the V gene TRBV9; D remains ambiguous. Germline V lookup: CDR1 SGDLS, CDR2 YYNGEE. V was trimmed by 3 bases and J by 4 bases, leaving 8 bases between them. The CDR3 is 14 residues long. CDR3 DNA: TGTGCCAGCAGCGCCGTAGGTTATAATTCACCCCTCCACTTT. Amino acid sequence: CASSAVGYNSPLHF.

This clone occurred once. The genes are TRBV30 and TRBJ1-6; tentatively, D is TRBD1 (5 bases). The CDR3 covers 12 residues. Germline loops: CDR1 GTSNPN, CDR2 SVGIG (reference sequence). Trimming left V 7 bases short and J 6 bases short, with 10 bases between. The CDR3 here is CALGDLNSPLHF. CDR3 bases: TGTGCCTTGGGGGACCTTAATTCACCCCTCCACTTT.

This rearrangement joins TRBV11-1 to TRBJ1-6, with D possibly being TRBD1 (5 bases). The germline CDR1 and CDR2 sequences are SGHAT and FQDESV (reference sequence). This CDR3 has 14 residues. V gave up 3 bases and J gave up 5 bases, with 8 bases separating them. The CDR3 sequence is CASSFGTDNSPLHF. The CDR3 DNA follows: TGTGCCAGCAGCTTCGGGACGGATAATTCACCCCTCCACTTT.

The chain uses TRBV30 and TRBJ1-4, with D perhaps TRBD1 (6 bases). Per germline, CDR1 GTSNPN and CDR2 SVGIG (reference sequence). CDR3 length: 17 amino acids. V was shortened by 2 bases and J by 6 bases, with 22 bases between the two germline ends. The CDR3 loop reads CAWSSWGARGRDEKLFF. DNA for the CDR3: TGTGCCTGGAGTAGCTGGGGGGCTCGGGGGCGAGATGAAAAACTGTTTTTT.

J is TRBJ2-7 and V is TRBV11-2; D is ambiguous. CDR3 size: 12 residues. Germline lookup yields CDR1 SGHAT and CDR2 FQNNGV. Trimming left V 2 bases short and J 7 bases short, with 9 bases between. CDR3 bases: TGTGCCAGCAGCTTAAGTGGCAGGGAGCAGTACTTC. Its protein is CASSLSGREQYF.

This chain connects TRBV28 to TRBJ1-2, with D maybe TRBD1 (6 bases). Trimming left V 10 bases short and J 4 bases short, with 16 bases between. The germline gives CDR1 MDHEN, CDR2 SYDVKM. CDR3 length: 13 amino acids. CDR3 DNA: TGTGCCATTCAAGGGGGAGGAATCTATGGCTACACCTTC. This translates into CAIQGGGIYGYTF.

V usage is TRBV7-9 and J usage is TRBJ1-1; possible D gene TRBD1, 5 bases. Germline V gives CDR1 SEHNR, CDR2 FQNEAQ (reference sequence). Trimming left V 4 bases short and J 5 bases short, with 23 bases between. The CDR3 covers 17 residues. As DNA, the CDR3 is TGTGCCAGCAGCTCACTTTTTCCGGGACGGGGCCGAACTGAAGCTTTCTTT. Residues: CASSSLFPGRGRTEAFF.

The chain is built from TRBV7-2 and TRBJ1-1; 7 bases match TRBD1. This CDR3 is 14 amino acids long. Per the germline V gene, CDR1 is SGHTA and CDR2 is FQGNSA. V was clipped by 4 bases and J by 6 bases; unmatched bases: 8. The CDR3 here is CASSSIYRGSEAFF. The CDR3 DNA follows: TGTGCCAGCAGCTCGATTTACAGGGGATCTGAAGCTTTCTTT.

This clone has more than one count but fewer than ten. The chain has TRBV6-5 and TRBJ1-3; the D is unclear. The CDR3 covers 14 residues. Trimming removed 6 bases at V and 0 bases at J, with 9 bases between. CDR1 and CDR2 from the germline V gene are MNHEY and SVGAGI. DNA of the CDR3: TGTGCCAGCAGCACGGTCAACTCTGGAAACACCATATATTTT. Its protein is CASSTVNSGNTIYF.

This chain links TRBV6-1 with TRBJ1-5; D perhaps matches TRBD1 (6 bases). V lost 8 bases to trimming and J lost 3 bases, with 11 bases between them. The CDR3 loop spans 13 amino acids. CDR1 is MNHNS and CDR2 is SASEGT in the germline V gene. This chain's CDR3 is CASSGQFNQPQHF. The CDR3 DNA is TGTGCCAGCTCCGGACAGTTCAATCAGCCCCAGCATTTT.

V and J are TRBV12-5 and TRBJ2-1; 10 positions agree with TRBD1. Germline CDR1 reads LGHNT; CDR2 reads FRNRAP. The V and J ends lost 2 bases and 0 bases, in that order; junction bases with no gene match: 10. The CDR3 totals 19 residues. In DNA form, the CDR3 reads TGTGCTAGTGGTTTGCCTCCGGGACAGGGGCCCAACTCCTACAATGAGCAGTTCTTC. Encoded protein: CASGLPPGQGPNSYNEQFF. Full variable domain (remainder filled in from reference TRBV12-5 and TRBJ2-1): DARVTQTPRHKVTEMGQEVTMRCQPILGHNTVFWYRQTMMQGLELLAYFRNRAPLDDSGMPKDRFSAEMPDATLATLKIQPSEPRDSAVYFCASGLPPGQGPNSYNEQFFGPGTRLTVL.

The gene calls are TRBV7-2 and TRBJ1-1; D is possibly TRBD1 (6 bases). Between the trimmed V and J ends, which lost 1 base and 7 bases, there was a span of 13 bases. The CDR3 is 14 amino acids. Germline CDR1 SGHTA, CDR2 FQGNSA. CDR3: CASSLVWGQSEAFF. The DNA of the CDR3 is TGTGCCAGCAGCTTAGTTTGGGGGCAGAGTGAAGCTTTCTTT. Filled out from reference TRBV7-2 and TRBJ1-1, the complete variable domain reads GAGVSQSPSNKVTEKGKDVELRCDPISGHTALYWYRQSLGQGLEFLIYFQGNSAPDKSGLPSDRFSAERTGGSVSTLTIQRTQQEDSAVYLCASSLVWGQSEAFFGQGTRLTVV.

This chain joins TRBV21-1 and TRBJ1-1; TRBD1, the D gene given by the table, was not confirmed from the DNA. TRBV21-1 has pseudogene status. The CDR3 loop spans 20 amino acids. The CDR3 loop reads CASSNEGTGGARVVYTEAFF. CDR3 in DNA: TGTGCCAGCAGCAACGAGGGAACAGGGGGCGCAAGGGTCGTTTACACTGAAGCTTTCTTT.

The chain employs TRBV5-1 and TRBJ2-4, with D possibly being TRBD1 (6 bases). Germline values: CDR1 SGHRS, CDR2 YFSETQ. The V gene lost 3 bases and the J gene lost 2 bases, with 15 bases spanning the gap. CDR3 length: 16 residues. CDR3 in amino acids: CASSYEPQGPKNIQYF. The CDR3, as DNA: TGCGCCAGCAGCTACGAACCACAGGGTCCCAAAAACATTCAGTACTTC.

The chain couples TRBV16 to TRBJ1-2, with TRBD1 as a possible D gene (6 bases). Trimming pared 1 base from V and 4 bases from J, leaving 16 bases between. CDR1 is KGHSY and CDR2 is FQNENV in the germline V gene. CDR3 length: 16 amino acids. CDR3 in amino acids: CASSQWGQGGPYGYTF. CDR3 bases: TGTGCCAGCAGCCAATGGGGGCAGGGAGGACCCTATGGCTACACCTTC.

The CDR3, as DNA: TGTGCCAGTAGCATTGACGGGCTTTACGAGCAGTACTTC. As protein: CASSIDGLYEQYF. The chain is built from TRBV19 and TRBJ2-7; no clear D. Germline CDR1 LNHDA, CDR2 SQIVND (reference sequence). Trimming took 6 bases from V and 4 from J, leaving 13 bases between them. The CDR3 totals 13 residues. The whole variable domain, remainder taken from reference TRBV19 and TRBJ2-7, is DGGITQSPKYLFRKEGQNVTLSCEQNLNHDAMYWYRQDPGQGLRLIYYSQIVNDFQKGDIAEGYSVSREKKESFPLTVTSAQKNPTAFYLCASSIDGLYEQYFGPGTRLTVT.

The chain uses TRBV19 and TRBJ1-4; D is unresolved. Germline CDR1 is LNHDA and CDR2 is SQIVND (reference sequence). The CDR3 runs 14 residues. V was trimmed by 1 base and J by 8 bases, leaving 11 bases between them. CDR3 nucleotide sequence: TGTGCCAGTAGTATAGGTGTGGGAGGAGAAAAACTGTTTTTT. The encoded protein is CASSIGVGGEKLFF.

The chain uses TRBV5-8 and TRBJ2-3; 7 positions agree with TRBD1. The V gene's germline CDR1 is SGHTS and CDR2 YDEGEE. V shed 9 bases, J shed 6 bases, and the junction held 10 bases outside the gene matches. The CDR3 is 13 residues long. CDR3 nucleotide sequence: TGTGCCACCGACAGGGTGGTAATGGATACGCAGTATTTT. It specifies CATDRVVMDTQYF.

The rearrangement joins TRBV5-4 to TRBJ1-6, with 8 nucleotides matching TRBD1. The V gene end was trimmed by 4 bases and the J gene end by 5 bases; junction bases not matched to a gene: 5. Germline CDR1 SGHNT, CDR2 YYREEE (reference sequence). The CDR3 spans 15 residues. As DNA, the CDR3 is TGTGCCAGCAGCGGCGGGGACAGGCATAATTCACCCCTCCACTTT. Its translation is CASSGGDRHNSPLHF.

This chain joins TRBV6-6 and TRBJ2-1; the D gene is possibly TRBD1 (7 bases). The ends were cut back, 9 bases at V and 2 bases at J, with 17 bases in the middle. Germline V CDR1 and CDR2: MNHNY, SVGAGI (reference sequence). The CDR3 loop spans 15 amino acids. CDR3 region: CARRQGGGTYNEQFF. The DNA of the CDR3 is TGTGCCAGAAGACAGGGAGGAGGAACCTACAATGAGCAGTTCTTC.